This TCR beta chain stems from a study of regulatory T cells in long-lasting Graves disease. Study-level information: Patients newly diagnosed with Graves' had been on antithyroid drugs for under 3 months.

The CDR3 runs to 17 residues. CDR1 is LNHNV and CDR2 is YYDKDF in the germline V gene (reference sequence). V was clipped by 0 bases and J by 1 base; unmatched bases: 4. The time point here: newly diagnosed GD, antithyroid drugs for less than 3 months. PBMCs were the source of the RNA used for TCR sequencing. HTBI primers from iRepertoire and Arm-PCR of CDR3 regions yielded the TCR beta libraries. Per the original data handling: Identified segments across samples numbered about 60 TRBV and approximately 13 TRBJ. TCRdb passed the multiplex PCR reads through MiXCR, listing each CDR3 protein once. TCRdb, not the authors, supplied the V and J calls. Of some 350,000 distinct CDR3 sequences listed, roughly 16% are singletons. This same sample was also taken into another study, of T cells in Graves' hyperthyroidism and ophthalmopathy. This second study says: From stable hyperthyroidism, ophthalmopathy was set apart by a 13 V-J model. Ophthalmopathy prediction by the model preceded onset by a median roughly 6.3 months.

The chain joins TRBV15 to TRBJ2-7, with 12 bases that match TRBD2. Sequenced material: peripheral blood mononuclear cells (PBMCs), taken at new diagnosis, from a patient treated with antithyroid drugs. The sequence was obtained from a woman aged 18-35 years with Graves disease. CDR3: CATSREPGTSGSYEQYF. DNA for the CDR3: TGTGCCACCAGCAGAGAGCCGGGGACTAGCGGGTCCTACGAGCAGTACTTC.